This T cell receptor beta chain comes out of a study of human T cells and chemical hapten exposure. This clonotype was seen repeatedly, ten times or more. Time point here: patch test 2, 6 weeks after DPC sensitization. Regarding treatment: therapeutic diphenylcyclopropenone sensitization with weekly scalp DPC. CDR1 is SGHTA and CDR2 is FQGNSA in the germline V gene. After removal of 4 bases from V and 4 bases from J, the junction contained 4 bases not matched to a gene. This CDR3 is built from 14 residues. TCRdb passed the RACE reads through MiXCR, listing each CDR3 protein once. The sample has approximately 350,000 distinct CDR3 sequences, 6% to 7% seen once.

The chain joins TRBV7-2 to TRBJ1-2, with 9 positions matching TRBD1. The receptor comes from a woman aged 18-29 years with alopecia areata. Some clones in this sample may be carry-over from other donors' samples. Here the sequenced sample was whole blood, taken in connection with sensitization to the hapten diphenylcyclopropenone (DPC). CDR3 coding DNA: TGTGCCAGCAGCTCCAGACAGGGGGTCTATGGCTACACCTTC. Encoded protein: CASSSRQGVYGYTF.